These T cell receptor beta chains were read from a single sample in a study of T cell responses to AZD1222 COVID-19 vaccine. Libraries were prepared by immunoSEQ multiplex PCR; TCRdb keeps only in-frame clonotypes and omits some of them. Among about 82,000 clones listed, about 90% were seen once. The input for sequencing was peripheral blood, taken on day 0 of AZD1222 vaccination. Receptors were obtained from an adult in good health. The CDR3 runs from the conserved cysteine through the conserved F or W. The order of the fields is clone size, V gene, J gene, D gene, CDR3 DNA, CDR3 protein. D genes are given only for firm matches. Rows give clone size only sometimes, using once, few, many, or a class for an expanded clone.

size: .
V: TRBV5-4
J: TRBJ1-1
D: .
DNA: TGTGCCAGCAGCTTGTGGGTTACCATGAACACTGAAGCTTTCTTT
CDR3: CASSLWVTMNTEAFF

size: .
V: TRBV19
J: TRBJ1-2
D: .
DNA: TGTGCCAGTAGAGACGGGACTAACTATGGCTACACCTTC
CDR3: CASRDGTNYGYTF

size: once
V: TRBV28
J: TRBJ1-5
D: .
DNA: TGTGCCAGCAGTTCGTCCTATAGCAATCAGCCCCAGCATTTT
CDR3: CASSSSYSNQPQHF

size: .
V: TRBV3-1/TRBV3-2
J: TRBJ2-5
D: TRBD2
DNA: TGTGCCAGCAGCCAAGGGACTAGCGGGGGGAGGGAGACCCAGTACTTC
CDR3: CASSQGTSGGRETQYF

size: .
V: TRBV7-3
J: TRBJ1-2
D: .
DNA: TGTGCCAGCAGTAGAGATCATGGGGGGAGCTATGGCTACACCTTC
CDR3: CASSRDHGGSYGYTF

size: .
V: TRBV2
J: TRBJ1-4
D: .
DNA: TGTGCCAGCAGGCCGGACGACCTGAAACTGTTTTTT
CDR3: CASRPDDLKLFF

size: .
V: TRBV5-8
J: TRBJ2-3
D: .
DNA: TGTGCCAGCAGTGCTTTCATTGGAGGAATCAAAACAGATACGCAGTATTTT
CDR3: CASSAFIGGIKTDTQYF

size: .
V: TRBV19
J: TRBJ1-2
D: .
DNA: TGTGCCAGTAGTATGTACAGCGAACCTGCGTATGGCTACACCTTC
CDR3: CASSMYSEPAYGYTF

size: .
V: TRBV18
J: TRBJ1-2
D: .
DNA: TGTGCCAGCTCACCAAACGGTAGTCGGGTAGGAGGCTACACCTTC
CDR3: CASSPNGSRVGGYTF

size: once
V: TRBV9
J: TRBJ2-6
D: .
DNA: TGTGCCAGCAGCGTCCCCGGCTCTGGGGCCAACGTCCTGACTTTC
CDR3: CASSVPGSGANVLTF

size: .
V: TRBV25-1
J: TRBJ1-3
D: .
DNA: TGTGCCAGCAGTGCCTATGGAAACACCATATATTTT
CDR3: CASSAYGNTIYF

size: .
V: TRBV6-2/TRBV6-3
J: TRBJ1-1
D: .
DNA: TGTGCCAGCAGTTACTCGGCGGAAGACACTGAAGCTTTCTTT
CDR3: CASSYSAEDTEAFF

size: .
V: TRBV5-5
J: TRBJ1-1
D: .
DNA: TGTGCCAGCAGCTCACTCAGCTTCCAGAACACTGAAGCTTTCTTT
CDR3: CASSSLSFQNTEAFF

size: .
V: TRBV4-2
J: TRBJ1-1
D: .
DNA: TGTGCCAGCAGCCAAGAAATGGGAGCCTGGGACGGTGGAGCTTTCTTT
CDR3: CASSQEMGAWDGGAFF

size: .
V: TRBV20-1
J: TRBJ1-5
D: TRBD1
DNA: TGCAGTGCTAGTAGAGGGGACAGGGTTCAGCCCCAGCATTTT
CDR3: CSASRGDRVQPQHF

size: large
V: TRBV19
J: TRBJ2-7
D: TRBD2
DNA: TGTGCCAGTAGTGTTCCTGGGGAGGGACTCTACGAGCAGTACTTC
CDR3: CASSVPGEGLYEQYF

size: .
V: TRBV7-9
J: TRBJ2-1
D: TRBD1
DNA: TGTGCCAGCACCCACGGGACAGGGCATTTCAATGAGCAGTTCTTC
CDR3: CASTHGTGHFNEQFF

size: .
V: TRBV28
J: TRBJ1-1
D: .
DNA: TGTGCCAGCAGTTTTAAGGGGTTCATGAACACTGAAGCTTTCTTT
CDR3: CASSFKGFMNTEAFF

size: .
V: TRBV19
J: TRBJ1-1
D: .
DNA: TGTGCCAGTAGTATAGGAGCAGGGAACACTGAAGCTTTCTTT
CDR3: CASSIGAGNTEAFF

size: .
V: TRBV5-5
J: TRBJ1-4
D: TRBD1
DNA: TGTGCCAGCGACCGAAAAAGGACAGGGACAAGTAATGAAAAACTGTTTTTT
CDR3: CASDRKRTGTSNEKLFF

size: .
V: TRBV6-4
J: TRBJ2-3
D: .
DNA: TGTGCCAGCAGTGACCCTAAGACAGATACGCAGTATTTT
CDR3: CASSDPKTDTQYF

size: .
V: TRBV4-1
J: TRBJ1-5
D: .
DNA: TGCGCCAGCAGCCAGGTGCGAGGCAATCAGCCCCAGCATTTT
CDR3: CASSQVRGNQPQHF

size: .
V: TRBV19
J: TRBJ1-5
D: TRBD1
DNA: TGTGCCAGTACTTGGACAGGGGTGGGGGCTCAGCCCCAGCATTTT
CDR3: CASTWTGVGAQPQHF

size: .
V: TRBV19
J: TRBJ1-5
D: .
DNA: TGTGCCAGTAGTCGGCGGGACCTAACTCAGCCCCAGCATTTT
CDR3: CASSRRDLTQPQHF

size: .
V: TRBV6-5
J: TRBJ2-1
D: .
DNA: TGTGCCAGCAGACTTACCACGACGTCTAGGTTGTTCTTC
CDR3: CASRLTTTSRLFF

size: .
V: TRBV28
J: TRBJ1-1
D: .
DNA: TGTGCCAGCAGTTCAGAGACTGAAGCTTTCTTT
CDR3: CASSSETEAFF

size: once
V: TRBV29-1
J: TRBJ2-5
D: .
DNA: TGCAGCGTTGCGGGGGGCATGGAGACCCAGTACTTC
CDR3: CSVAGGMETQYF

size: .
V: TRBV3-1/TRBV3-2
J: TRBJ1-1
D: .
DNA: TGTGCCAGCAGCCGGGGGGGGCAGAACACTGAAGCTTTCTTT
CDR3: CASSRGGQNTEAFF

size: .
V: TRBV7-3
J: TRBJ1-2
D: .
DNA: TGTGCCAGCAGTTATTACCCACAAAGAGTCCCGGACAGTGAACCCATTAACTATGGCTACACCTTC
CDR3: CASSYYPQRVPDSEPINYGYTF

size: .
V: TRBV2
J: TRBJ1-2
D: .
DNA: TGTGCCAGCAGTTCTAGGGGGGCGAACTATGGCTACACCTTC
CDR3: CASSSRGANYGYTF

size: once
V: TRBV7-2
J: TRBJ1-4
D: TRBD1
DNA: TGTGCCAGCAGCTTGGACAGGGCTGCTAATGAAAAACTGTTTTTT
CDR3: CASSLDRAANEKLFF

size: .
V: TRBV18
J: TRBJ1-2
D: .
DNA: TGTGCCAGCTCAGCCGGTTTAGGACCCCGAAGGGAAGCTAACTATGGCTACACCTTC
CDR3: CASSAGLGPRREANYGYTF

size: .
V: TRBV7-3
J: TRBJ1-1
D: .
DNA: TGTGCCAGCAGCTTAAGAGGGGACACTGAAGCTTTCTTT
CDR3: CASSLRGDTEAFF

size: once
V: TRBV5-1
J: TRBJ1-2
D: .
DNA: TGCGCCAGCAGCCCCACCGGGTCAGGGAACTATGGCTACACCTTC
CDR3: CASSPTGSGNYGYTF

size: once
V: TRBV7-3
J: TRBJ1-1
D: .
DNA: TGTGCCAGCAGCCCTATTACGAACACTGAAGCTTTCTTT
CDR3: CASSPITNTEAFF

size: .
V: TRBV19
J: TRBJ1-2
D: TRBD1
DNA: TGTGCCAGTAGTATCGCCACCGGGACAGACTATGGCTACACCTTC
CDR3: CASSIATGTDYGYTF

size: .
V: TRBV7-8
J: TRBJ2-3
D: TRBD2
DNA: TGTGCCAGCAGCCCAGGACTAGCGGGGCCTAACACAGATACGCAGTATTTT
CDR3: CASSPGLAGPNTDTQYF

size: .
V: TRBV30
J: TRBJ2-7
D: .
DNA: TGTGCCTGGAGTAAAGGGCTCTACGAGCAGTACTTC
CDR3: CAWSKGLYEQYF

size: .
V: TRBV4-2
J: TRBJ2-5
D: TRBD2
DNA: TGTGCCAGCAGCCCTGGACTAGCGGGGGTGAGGGAGACCCAGTACTTC
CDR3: CASSPGLAGVRETQYF

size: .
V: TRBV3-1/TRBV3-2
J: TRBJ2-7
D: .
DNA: TGTGCCAGCAGCCAAGTCTTGTCCTACGAGCAGTACTTC
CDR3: CASSQVLSYEQYF

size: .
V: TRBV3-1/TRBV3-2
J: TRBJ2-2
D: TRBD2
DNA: TGTGCCAGCAGCCGAGGGACTAGCGGGGGGACCGGGGAGCTGTTTTTT
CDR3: CASSRGTSGGTGELFF

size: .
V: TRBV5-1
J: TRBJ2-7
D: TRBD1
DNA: TGCGCCAGCAGCACGAGGGGACAGTTAAGGTCCTACGAGCAGTACTTC
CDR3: CASSTRGQLRSYEQYF

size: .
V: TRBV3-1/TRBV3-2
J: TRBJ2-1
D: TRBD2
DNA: TGTGCCAGCAGCCATTCAAGGAGGACTAGCGGGGGGCGGCTCGACGATGAGCAGTTCTTC
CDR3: CASSHSRRTSGGRLDDEQFF

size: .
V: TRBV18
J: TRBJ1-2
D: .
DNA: TGTGCCAGCTCACCGGACAGTACTAACTATGGCTACACCTTC
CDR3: CASSPDSTNYGYTF

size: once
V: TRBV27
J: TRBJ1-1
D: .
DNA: TGTGCCAGCAGTTCCTCCGGGACATTTTTAAACACTGAAGCTTTCTTT
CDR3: CASSSSGTFLNTEAFF

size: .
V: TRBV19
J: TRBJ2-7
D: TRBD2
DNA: TGTGCCAGTAGTCTTTACCCCGGGACTAGTGACTACGAGCAGTACTTC
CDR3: CASSLYPGTSDYEQYF

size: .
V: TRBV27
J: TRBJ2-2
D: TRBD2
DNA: TGTGCCAGCAGTTTAGGGGCGGGGGCGAACACCGGGGAGCTGTTTTTT
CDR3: CASSLGAGANTGELFF

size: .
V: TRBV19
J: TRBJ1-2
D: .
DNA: TGTGCCAGTAGTAAACAGGGTGGTGGCTACACCTTC
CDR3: CASSKQGGGYTF

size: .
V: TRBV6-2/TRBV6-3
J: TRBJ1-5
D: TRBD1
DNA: TGTGCCAGCAGTGGGGGACAGGGCTTCGGTCAGCCCCAGCATTTT
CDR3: CASSGGQGFGQPQHF

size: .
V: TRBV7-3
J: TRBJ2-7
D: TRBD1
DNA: TGTGCCAGCAGCTTAGCAGGGGGCAGCTCCTACGAGCAGTACTTC
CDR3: CASSLAGGSSYEQYF

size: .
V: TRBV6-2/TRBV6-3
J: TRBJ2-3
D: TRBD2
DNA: TGTGCCAGCAGTCTGCTAGCGGGCGGCACAGATACGCAGTATTTT
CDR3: CASSLLAGGTDTQYF

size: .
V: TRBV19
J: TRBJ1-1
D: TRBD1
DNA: TGTGCCAGTAGTAGTCAGGGGGCGACGACTGAAGCTTTCTTT
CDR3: CASSSQGATTEAFF

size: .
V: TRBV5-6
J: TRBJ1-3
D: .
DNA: TGTGCCAGCAGCTCCCCGGGGAGGGTTAATGTGGAAAACACCATATATTTT
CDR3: CASSSPGRVNVENTIYF

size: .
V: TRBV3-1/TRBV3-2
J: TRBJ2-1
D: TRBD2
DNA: TGTGCCAGCAGCCAGGTTCTAGCGGGGGGGCTAGAGCAGTTCTTC
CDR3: CASSQVLAGGLEQFF

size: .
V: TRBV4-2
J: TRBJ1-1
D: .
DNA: .
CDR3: CASRFRFGENTEAFF

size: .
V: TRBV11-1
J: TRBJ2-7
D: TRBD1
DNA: TGTGCCAGCAGCTCTATGACAGGGGGCGGTTACGAGCAGTACTTC
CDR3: CASSSMTGGGYEQYF

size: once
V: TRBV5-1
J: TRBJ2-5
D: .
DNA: TGCGCCAGCAGCTTTGGGGAGACCCAGTACTTC
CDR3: CASSFGETQYF

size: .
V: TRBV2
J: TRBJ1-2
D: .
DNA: TGTGCCAGCAGTTCTCGGACCTATGGCTACACCTTC
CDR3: CASSSRTYGYTF